The rows below give T cell receptor beta chains drawn from one sample of a study of shared clonotypes between healthy human individuals. The method was immunoSEQ multiplex PCR; TCRdb's version includes in-frame clones alone and lacks a portion of them. The data hold 300,000 to 400,000 clones, with approximately 74% observed a single time. The material sequenced was memory CD4+ T cells sorted from blood. These TCRs come from a man younger than 45 in good health. The CDR3 runs from the conserved cysteine through the conserved F or W. Each record gives: J gene, D gene, V gene, clone size, CDR3 protein, CDR3 DNA. The D gene is left open where the match is weak. Only some rows state a clone size, as once, few, many or a class for expanded clones.

J: TRBJ1-5
D: .
V: TRBV18
size: .
CDR3: CASSPQYNQPQHF
DNA: TGTGCCAGCTCACCCCAATACAATCAGCCCCAGCATTTT

J: TRBJ2-1
D: .
V: TRBV11-3
size: .
CDR3: CASSLNQDLNQFF
DNA: TGTGCCAGCAGCTTGAATCAGGACTTGAATCAGTTCTTC

J: TRBJ2-3
D: .
V: TRBV13
size: .
CDR3: CASSFGPGSTDTQYF
DNA: .

J: TRBJ2-1
D: .
V: TRBV11-2
size: .
CDR3: CASSLSTSNEQFF
DNA: TGTGCCAGCAGCCTCTCGACTAGCAATGAGCAGTTCTTC

J: TRBJ1-5
D: .
V: TRBV5-1
size: .
CDR3: CASSLDGVEPQHF
DNA: TGCGCCAGCAGCTTGGATGGGGTTGAGCCCCAGCATTTT

J: TRBJ2-3
D: TRBD2
V: TRBV19
size: few
CDR3: CASSIRLAGNTQYF
DNA: TGTGCCAGTAGTATAAGACTAGCGGGGAATACGCAGTATTTT

J: TRBJ2-7
D: TRBD2
V: TRBV6-1
size: .
CDR3: CASSEALLAGGHNYEQYF
DNA: TGTGCCAGCAGTGAAGCGCTTCTAGCGGGAGGTCATAACTACGAGCAGTACTTC

J: TRBJ1-5
D: .
V: TRBV19
size: .
CDR3: CASSMTPANQPQHF
DNA: TGTGCCAGTAGTATGACCCCGGCCAACCAGCCCCAGCATTTT

J: TRBJ1-2
D: .
V: TRBV10-2
size: .
CDR3: CASGQNYGYTF
DNA: TGCGCCAGCGGGCAGAACTATGGCTACACCTTC

J: TRBJ1-4
D: .
V: TRBV6-5
size: few
CDR3: CASSALGGEKLFF
DNA: TGTGCCAGCAGTGCGCTGGGGGGTGAAAAACTGTTTTTT

J: TRBJ2-7
D: TRBD2
V: TRBV27
size: .
CDR3: CASSLSRLANEQYF
DNA: TGTGCCAGCAGTTTATCCCGACTAGCTAACGAGCAGTACTTC